These 5 T cell receptor beta chains were sequenced from one sample in a study of blood T cell repertoires in COVID-19. The protocol was immunoSEQ multiplex PCR, while the TCRdb copy is restricted to in-frame clones and leaves out a portion. Among over 400,000 clones listed, roughly nine tenths were seen once. The sample was PBMCs or T cells enriched from blood (not recorded which). The receptors were gathered from an older woman who had recovered from COVID-19.

This clone was counted a few times. This rearrangement joins TRBV6-5 to TRBJ1-6; TRBD1 agrees at 9 bases. CDR3 size: 15 residues. Germline CDR1 and CDR2: MNHEY and SVGAGI. With V trimmed by 2 bases and J by 6 bases, 2 bases remained unmatched. The CDR3 coding sequence is TGTGCCAGCAGTTACCGGACAGGGGTTAATTCACCCCTCCACTTT. Translated: CASSYRTGVNSPLHF.

The chain couples TRBV11-2 to TRBJ2-7; D call uncertain. There are 11 residues in the CDR3. Germline CDR1 reads SGHAT; CDR2 reads FQNNGV. The germline V and J ends were trimmed by 4 bases and 3 bases, with 4 bases remaining between them. The CDR3 DNA reads as TGTGCCAGCAGCTCCGGCTACGAGCAGTACTTC. Its protein is CASSSGYEQYF.

This clone was seen a handful of times. The J gene is TRBJ1-4, the V gene TRBV6-5; D call uncertain. Germline loops: CDR1 MNHEY, CDR2 SVGAGI. The CDR3 covers 14 residues. Trimming removed 7 bases at V and 6 bases at J, with 15 bases between. The CDR3 loop is CASIERGHYEKLFF. The CDR3 region has the DNA TGTGCCAGCATCGAACGAGGGCACTATGAAAAACTGTTTTTT.

V usage is TRBV5-8 and J usage is TRBJ1-5; D gene ambiguous. The germline V and J ends were trimmed by 5 bases and 7 bases, with 16 bases remaining between them. This CDR3 comprises 14 residues. The V gene's germline CDR1 is SGHTS and CDR2 YDEGEE. The CDR3: CASSLTPPGQPQHF. CDR3 sequence (DNA): TGTGCCAGCAGTCTGACGCCCCCGGGACAGCCCCAGCATTTT. Complete variable domain (other parts from reference TRBV5-8 and TRBJ1-5): EAGVTQSPTHLIKTRGQQATLRCSPISGHTSVYWYQQALGLGLQFLLWYDEGEERNRGNFPPRFSGRQFPNYSSELNVNALELEDSALYLCASSLTPPGQPQHFGDGTRLSIL.

The chain links TRBV18 to TRBJ1-4; the match to TRBD1 covers 8 bases. With V trimmed by 1 base and J by 5 bases, 12 bases remained unmatched. This CDR3 has 18 residues. Germline CDR1 and CDR2: KGHSH and LQKENI. The CDR3 here is CASSPQRTGIQENEKLFF. CDR3 bases: TGTGCCAGCTCACCACAGAGGACAGGGATACAGGAGAATGAAAAACTGTTTTTT.